The sequence of this T cell receptor (beta chain) was determined in a study of blood T cell repertoires in COVID-19 (dated by TCRdb to about 2020). The study in broad terms: The collaborator samples originated in the United States, Italy and Spain and spanned the acute and convalescent phases of COVID-19. A de-identified subject ID, COVID-19 status, age in years and sex were almost always included in the sample metadata. The samples were drawn from two sources: the first 160 participants of the ongoing ImmuneRACE study, and 950 to 1,500 subjects contributed by 6 global collaborators. The prospective study material was composed of cDNA or gDNA derived from T cells, B-cell-depleted T cells, or PBMCs. The repertoires were made available in a free public database intended to serve as a resource for research on the immune response to SARS-CoV-2. Where available, HLA class I and class II types were taken from metadata supplied by the sample provider and were not determined by assay-based typing. Subjects who had been exposed to COVID-19, were actively infected with it, or had recovered from it provided the deeply sampled blood TCRbeta repertoires that made up the dataset.

What the research found in general, with its limitations: Clinical and demographic metadata were provided uncurated, with the amount varying by source and participant.

Spanning cysteine to phenylalanine, the CDR3 consists of 13 amino acids. Here the CDR3 DNA is all that survives: 39 bases in frame from base 1. V is cut by 5 bases and J by 10 bases, and the space between the germline ends is 17 bases. The germline V gene sets CDR1 to MNHEY and CDR2 to SVGEGT. TCRbeta CDR3 regions were amplified from genomic DNA using the immunoSEQ Assay, a bias-controlled multiplex PCR. On the authors' methods: Within the assay, amplification of reference gene primers was used to estimate how many nucleated cells each sample contained. To quantify the absolute abundance of each unique TCRbeta CDR3 rearrangement, sequence reads were collapsed and filtered. For each sample, productive Simpson clonality was calculated as the square root of Simpson's diversity index over productive rearrangements. Sourced from immuneACCESS, this table was stored by TCRdb with only in-frame sequences that have V and J called. A share of the clones is absent; for the studies checked, an unresolved V gene accounts for under half, and the remainder has no known explanation. V and J calls and clone size follow that table, whereas D and trimming were derived from the DNA. The sample records approximately 60,000 clones, 65% to 85% of which are singletons. Together, the top ten hold about 20% of the sample.

Details on this clone: This clone's antigen is unknown. Per-base qualities were not stored, and no clone one base away is much larger.

Each collaborating institution followed its own protocols to collect whole blood in K2EDTA tubes. For TCRbeta analysis, collaborators shipped samples in one of three forms: frozen whole blood, isolated PBMCs, or DNA extracted from either of those sample types. The rearranged chain carries TRBV6-2 or TRBV6-3 and TRBJ1-1; the D gene remains uncertain. This TCR derives from a woman of 80 years or more with active or convalescent COVID-19. Material for sequencing was peripheral blood. In nucleotides, the sequence is TGTGCCAGCAGTCTACGAAACCCCGGGGTAGCTTTCTTT. It translates as CASSLRNPGVAFF.